The 28 T cell receptor beta chains below all came from one sample that was sequenced in a study of blood T cells in healthy people across ages. Together with a sample-barcoded 5' primer, a J-beta primer mix was included in a second PCR lasting roughly 6 to 12 cycles. Via MiXCR, TCRdb re-called the 5' RACE reads, giving one row per CDR3 protein. The table lists approximately 790,000 distinct CDR3 sequences, about 59% of them singletons. The sample was blood. The receptors shown here come from a man aged 30 to 45 in good health.

V and J are TRBV7-2 and TRBJ2-7; the D is unclear. V lost 5 bases, J lost 5 bases, and 13 bases lay in between. Germline assignment: CDR1 SGHTA and CDR2 FQGNSA. The CDR3 extends over 13 amino acids. Here the CDR3 DNA reads TGTGCCAGCAGCGTTCAATTTGAGGACGAGCAGTACTTC. Translated: CASSVQFEDEQYF.

Points on this clonotype: Compared with germline, one end of the junction differs, possibly owing to a read error. The gene calls are TRBV7-2 and TRBJ2-7, with 9 bases that match TRBD2. Germline CDR1 SGHTA, CDR2 FQGNSA. This CDR3 spans 15 amino acids. This chain's CDR3 is CASSLVLAGKYERYF. The DNA of the CDR3 is TGTGCCAGCAGCTTAGTTCTAGCGGGGAAATACGAGCGGTACTTC.

V and J are TRBV6-2 or TRBV6-3 and TRBJ2-7; no clear D gene. The CDR3 is made up of 14 amino acids. With 2 bases removed from V and 3 bases from J, the gap between germline ends came to 11 bases. The germline CDR1 and CDR2 sequences are MNHEY and SVGEGT. The CDR3 bases are TGTGCCAGCAGTTACGCAAATGCCAACTACGAGCAGTACTTC. It encodes CASSYANANYEQYF.

V is TRBV12-3 or TRBV12-4 and J is TRBJ2-3; 7 nucleotides agree with TRBD1. V trimming: 8 bases; J trimming: 2 bases; junction bases outside the gene matches: 4. The CDR3 consists of 13 residues. The CDR3, as DNA: TGTGCCAGCCGGGACAGATACACAGATACGCAGTATTTT. It translates to CASRDRYTDTQYF.

CDR3 DNA: TGTGCCAGCAGCCCTCCGGGACTAGCGGGCTACGAGCAGTACTTC. It yields the protein CASSPPGLAGYEQYF. V and J are TRBV6-2 or TRBV6-3 and TRBJ2-4; 12 nucleotides match TRBD2. The J call is uncertain, as TRBJ2-7 better fits the DNA end. The CDR3 is 15 residues long. CDR1 is MNHEY, CDR2 SVGEGT, per germline.

The V gene is TRBV5-1, the J gene TRBJ2-3, with unresolved D. Germline V gene data show CDR1 as SGHRS and CDR2 as YFSETQ. V lost 2 bases and J 6 bases, leaving 13 bases between the germline ends. This CDR3 region has 14 residues. The CDR3 spells CASSFGGFRDTQYF. DNA for the CDR3: TGCGCCAGCAGCTTCGGCGGATTCAGGGATACGCAGTATTTT. Variable domain in full (rest from reference TRBV5-1 and TRBJ2-3): KAGVTQTPRYLIKTRGQQVTLSCSPISGHRSVSWYQQTPGQGLQFLFEYFSETQRNKGNFPGRFSGRQFSNSRSEMNVSTLELGDSALYLCASSFGGFRDTQYFGPGTRLTVL.

This clonotype was observed a few times. The chain couples TRBV5-6 to TRBJ2-3; TRBD2 matches at 10 bases. This CDR3 is built from 15 residues. Trimming removed 4 bases from V and 4 bases from J; junction bases left unmatched: 6. Germline V gives CDR1 SGHDT, CDR2 YYEEEE. CDR3 coding DNA: TGTGCCAGCAGCAGTAGCGGGGGGAGCCCAGATACGCAGTATTTT. It is translated as CASSSSGGSPDTQYF.

This clonotype was seen a few times. The chain uses TRBV5-1 and TRBJ2-1, with TRBD2 as a possible D gene (6 bases). The CDR3 has 13 amino acids. Germline loops: CDR1 SGHRS, CDR2 YFSETQ. Trimming stripped 2 bases from V and 7 bases from J, with 10 bases between. CDR3 coding DNA: TGCGCCAGCAGCTTTGGAGGGTGGAATGAGCAGTTCTTC. This gives the protein CASSFGGWNEQFF.

This clonotype was recorded a few times. This chain joins TRBV7-2 and TRBJ2-7; no firm D call. CDR1 and CDR2 (germline): SGHTA, FQGNSA. CDR3 length equals 13 residues. V shed 0 bases and J shed 6 bases, with 9 bases lying between them. In DNA form, the CDR3 reads TGTGCCAGCAGCTTAGCCGACCGGTTCGAGCAGTACTTC. Protein product: CASSLADRFEQYF.

This chain links TRBV5-1 with TRBJ1-4, with 10 bases matching TRBD1. With 7 bases clipped from V and 1 base from J, the junction kept 4 bases outside the gene matches. Germline CDR1 is SGHRS and CDR2 is YFSETQ. The CDR3 totals 15 residues. The CDR3: CASSDRGITNEKLFF. CDR3 nucleotide sequence: TGCGCCAGCTCGGACAGGGGGATAACTAATGAAAAACTGTTTTTT.

This clonotype was seen at least ten times. This chain connects TRBV7-2 to TRBJ2-1; D not certain. The CDR3 is 15 residues long. Trimming cost V 0 bases and J 0 bases, with 6 bases left between them. Germline CDR1 and CDR2: SGHTA and FQGNSA. The DNA of the CDR3 is TGTGCCAGCAGCTTAGCCCTGAACTCCTACAATGAGCAGTTCTTC. Translation: CASSLALNSYNEQFF.

The chain has TRBV4-1 and TRBJ2-5; 10 bases map to TRBD2. The CDR3 has 16 residues. J gave up 1 base and V 3 bases, and 5 bases lay outside the gene matches. CDR1 is MGHRA, CDR2 YSYEKL, per germline. DNA of the CDR3: TGCGCCAGCAGCCATGGACTAGCGGTGGCCCAAGAGACCCAGTACTTC. This sequence encodes CASSHGLAVAQETQYF.

This chain joins TRBV14 and TRBJ1-4; D might be TRBD1 (6 bases). Looked up from germline, CDR1 is SGHDN and CDR2 is FVKESK. The CDR3 is 16 residues long. The V end lost 0 bases, the J end lost 5 bases, and 13 bases lay between the germline ends. Written as DNA, the CDR3 is TGTGCCAGCAGCCAAGAACTCCGGGGGGCGAATGAAAAACTGTTTTTT. Amino acids: CASSQELRGANEKLFF. The variable domain in full, completed from reference TRBV14 and TRBJ1-4, reads EAGVTQFPSHSVIEKGQTVTLRCDPISGHDNLYWYRRVMGKEIKFLLHFVKESKQDESGMPNNRFLAERTGGTYSTLKVQPAELEDSGVYFCASSQELRGANEKLFFGSGTQLSVL.

J is TRBJ2-2 and V is TRBV5-4, with 13 bases matching TRBD2. This CDR3 region has 16 residues. The germline gives CDR1 SGHNT, CDR2 YYREEE (reference sequence). Losses at the gene ends were 7 bases for V and 1 base for J; bases not matched to a gene: 4. DNA of the CDR3: TGTGCCAGCGCCGGGACTAGCGGGGTGAACACCGGGGAGCTGTTTTTT. Translated, it gives CASAGTSGVNTGELFF. The full variable domain, its missing parts supplied by reference TRBV5-4 and TRBJ2-2, is ETGVTQSPTHLIKTRGQQVTLRCSSQSGHNTVSWYQQALGQGPQFIFQYYREEENGRGNFPPRFSGLQFPNYSSELNVNALELDDSALYLCASAGTSGVNTGELFFGEGSRLTVL.

The gene calls are TRBV3-1 and TRBJ2-1, with 9 bases fitting TRBD2. CDR1 LGHDT and CDR2 YNNKEL come from the germline V gene (reference sequence). Losses at the gene ends were 0 bases for V and 0 bases for J; bases not matched to a gene: 6. The CDR3 is 18 amino acids. The CDR3 region is CASSQDSGGRSSYNEQFF. The CDR3 nucleotides read TGTGCCAGCAGCCAAGATAGCGGGGGCCGGAGCTCCTACAATGAGCAGTTCTTC.

This sequence joins TRBV6-6 and TRBJ1-4, with D tentatively TRBD1 (6 bases). Germline V gives CDR1 MNHNY, CDR2 SVGAGI (reference sequence). Trimming removed 0 bases at V and 7 bases at J, with 12 bases between. The CDR3 totals 15 residues. CDR3 DNA: TGTGCCAGCAGTTACTCGAGGGGAGGGGGTGAAAAACTGTTTTTT. It codes for CASSYSRGGGEKLFF.

The chain recombines TRBV29-1 with TRBJ2-1; no clear D. The V gene lost 2 bases and the J gene lost 6 bases, with 23 bases spanning the gap. This CDR3 is 17 amino acids long. CDR1 is SQVTM, CDR2 ANQGSEA, per germline. The CDR3 sequence: CSVETYLRPDPLNEQFF. Here the CDR3 DNA reads TGCAGCGTTGAAACCTACCTCCGTCCCGATCCCCTCAATGAGCAGTTCTTC.

The V call is TRBV5-5, the J call TRBJ1-2, with 12 bases matching TRBD1. Germline lookup yields CDR1 SGHKS and CDR2 YYEKEE (reference sequence). After removal of 0 bases from V and 10 bases from J, the junction contained 7 bases not matched to a gene. The CDR3 contains 15 residues. The CDR3 coding sequence is TGTGCCAGCAGCTTGGAGGGACAGGGGGCCCGTGACTACACCTTC. It translates to CASSLEGQGARDYTF.

The CDR3 region has the DNA TGTGCCAGCAGCTTAAGGGGGGCCTCCTACAATGAGCAGTTCTTC. Translated: CASSLRGASYNEQFF. This chain links TRBV7-3 with TRBJ2-1; D tentatively fits TRBD1 or TRBD2 (6 bases each). Germline CDR1 SGHTA, CDR2 FQGTGA. The CDR3 consists of 15 residues. Deletions cut 1 base from V and 0 bases from J, with 7 bases between.

The V gene is TRBV9, the J gene TRBJ2-5, with 7 bases identical to TRBD2. V shed 4 bases, J shed 0 bases, and the junction held 6 bases outside the gene matches. CDR3 length: 15 residues. Germline V gene lookup returns CDR1 SGDLS and CDR2 YYNGEE. CDR3 amino acids: CASSRGGSYQETQYF. CDR3 in DNA: TGTGCCAGCAGCCGCGGGGGTTCATACCAAGAGACCCAGTACTTC.

J is TRBJ2-7 and V is TRBV7-2, with 9 bases fitting TRBD2. This CDR3 is built from 16 residues. Germline-derived CDR1 and CDR2 are SGHTA and FQGNSA. J lost 2 bases, V lost 5 bases, and 10 bases had no gene match. The CDR3, as DNA: TGTGCCAGCAGCATTGCGAATAGCGGGGGAGCCTACGAGCAGTACTTC. The encoded protein is CASSIANSGGAYEQYF.

The chain has TRBV5-6 and TRBJ1-6; TRBD1 aligns across 7 bases. Unmatched junction bases numbered 10, after V lost 1 base and J lost 0 bases. CDR3 length: 19 amino acids. Germline lookup yields CDR1 SGHDT and CDR2 YYEEEE. CDR3 protein: CASSLRDRPSSSYNSPLHF. DNA for the CDR3: TGTGCCAGCAGCTTGAGGGACAGACCTTCTAGCTCCTATAATTCACCCCTCCACTTT. The variable domain in full, completed from reference TRBV5-6 and TRBJ1-6, reads DAGVTQSPTHLIKTRGQQVTLRCSPKSGHDTVSWYQQALGQGPQFIFQYYEEEERQRGNFPDRFSGHQFPNYSSELNVNALLLGDSALYLCASSLRDRPSSSYNSPLHFGNGTRLTVT.

The sample holds a few counts of this clonotype. V usage is TRBV29-1 and J usage is TRBJ1-1; a possible D gene is TRBD1 (6 bases). CDR1 is SQVTM, CDR2 ANQGSEA, per germline. Trimming left V 4 bases short and J 1 base short, with 7 bases between. The CDR3 has 12 residues. CDR3 DNA sequence: TGCAGCGTTGGGACAGCGAACACTGAAGCTTTCTTT. This gives the protein CSVGTANTEAFF. Looking up the rest from reference TRBV29-1 and TRBJ1-1 gives the full variable domain: SAVISQKPSRDICQRGTSLTIQCQVDSQVTMMFWYRQQPGQSLTLIATANQGSEATYESGFVIDKFPISRPNLTFSTLTVSNMSPEDSSIYLCSVGTANTEAFFGQGTRLTVV.

This clonotype occurred a few times. The V call is TRBV27, the J call TRBJ2-7, with a weak D call TRBD2 (6 bases). The CDR3 is 14 amino acids. In germline, CDR1 is MNHEY, CDR2 SMNVEV (reference sequence). Trimming removed 5 bases from V and 4 bases from J, with 15 bases in between. The CDR3 region is CASSPGPRGYEQYF. CDR3 nucleotides: TGTGCCAGCAGTCCCGGCCCACGGGGGTACGAGCAGTACTTC.

This clonotype was counted a few times. The chain combines TRBV7-9 with TRBJ2-3, with a possible D match to TRBD2 (5 bases). With 3 bases removed from V and 11 bases from J, the gap between germline ends came to 18 bases. CDR1 is SEHNR, CDR2 FQNEAQ, per germline (reference sequence). The CDR3 is 14 amino acids. The CDR3 loop is CASSFVQQTRGQYF. The CDR3 coding sequence is TGTGCCAGCAGCTTTGTTCAACAGACTCGGGGGCAGTATTTT.

Turning to this clonotype: The germline gene is not matched at one end of the junction; a read error may be the cause. The gene calls are TRBV20-1 and TRBJ2-1, with TRBD1 matching over 7 bases. CDR3 length: 17 amino acids. Per germline, CDR1 DFQATT and CDR2 SNEGSKA (reference sequence). CDR3 residues: CSAQRILRDSPYNGQFF. As DNA, the CDR3 is TGCAGTGCCCAGAGGATACTACGGGACAGTCCCTACAATGGGCAGTTCTTC.

The chain is built from TRBV7-2 and TRBJ1-2; 9 nucleotides line up with TRBD1. Per the germline V gene, CDR1 is SGHTA and CDR2 is FQGNSA. The CDR3 is 16 residues long. Trimming cost V 4 bases and J 0 bases; bases outside gene matches: 6. Here the CDR3 reads CASSWGQGRANYGYTF. In DNA, the CDR3 is TGTGCCAGCAGCTGGGGACAGGGAAGAGCTAACTATGGCTACACCTTC.

V usage is TRBV7-9 and J usage is TRBJ1-2; 7 bases align to TRBD1. The junction had 8 bases not matched to a gene; V was cut back by 5 bases and J by 2 bases. Per germline, CDR1 SEHNR and CDR2 FQNEAQ (reference sequence). The CDR3 is 15 residues long. CDR3 loop: CASSPLTGRNYGYTF. The DNA for the CDR3 is TGTGCCAGCAGCCCATTGACAGGGAGAAACTATGGCTACACCTTC.